This T cell receptor (beta chain) was found in a study of blood T cell repertoires in COVID-19. Study information: Nucleic acid was either cDNA or gDNA, and it came from T cells, B-cell-depleted T cells, or PBMCs.

This clone was seen only once. Here immunoSEQ multiplex PCR was the method, and the copy in TCRdb shows in-frame clones only, minus some. Altogether 62,000 or so clones are present, around 80% being singletons, with the ten largest covering 3% to 4.5%. The CDR3 has 18 amino acids. Per the germline V gene, CDR1 is SGHRS and CDR2 is YFSETQ. The trim removed 4 bases at V and 4 bases at J, leaving 10 bases unmatched. Donors were grouped by their self-reported clinical history. The material sequenced was PBMCs or T cells enriched from blood (not recorded which). The sequence derives from a woman between 40 and 55 years old with acute COVID-19. The chain carries TRBV5-1 and TRBJ2-2; TRBD2 aligns across 13 bases. The CDR3, as DNA: TGCGCCAGCAGCAGGACTAGCGGGGGTAGTGGTGGCACCGGGGAGCTGTTTTTT. This sequence encodes CASSRTSGGSGGTGELFF.